The text below deals with one T cell receptor beta chain. These data come from a study of T cell changes during pregnancy in multiple sclerosis. Profiling relied on immunoSEQ multiplex PCR, and the TCRdb table lists in-frame clones only, not all of them. The sample holds tens of thousands of clones; 80% to 95% are singletons and the top ten take 1.4%. V gave up 4 bases and J gave up 4 bases, with 11 bases separating them. Germline CDR1 and CDR2: SEHNR and FQNEAQ (reference sequence). The CDR3 is 13 amino acids. This receptor was obtained from a female donor in good health, enrolled as a control in a pregnancy study. Sequences were derived from peripheral blood, sampled in the third trimester of pregnancy. J is TRBJ2-7 and V is TRBV7-9, with D possibly matching TRBD2 (5 bases). The CDR3 DNA follows: TGTGCCAGCAGCTACCCCGGCGGGTACGAGCAGTACTTC. Protein product: CASSYPGGYEQYF.